The clone carrying this TCR beta chain was seen only once. These data originate in a study of blood T cells in healthy people across ages. Study-level information: Capture by template switching was about one barcoded beta molecule per two T cells.

CDR1 is MNHEY and CDR2 is SVGAGI in the germline V gene. Trimming removed 2 bases at V and 2 bases at J, with 7 bases between. CDR3 length: 14 residues. Researchers isolated at least 6 million PBMCs per sample. Using a J-beta primer mix together with a sample-barcoded 5' primer, a second PCR was run for roughly 6 to 11 cycles. TCRdb re-called the 5' RACE reads with MiXCR, one entry per CDR3 protein. This repertoire shows about 680,000 distinct CDR3 sequences, 49% found once; its top ten account for around a third. The sample comprised blood. The clonotype comes from a woman aged 60-75 years in good health. This chain links TRBV6-5 with TRBJ1-5; tentative D call: TRBD1 (6 bases). The DNA for the CDR3 is TGTGCCAGCAGTTACGCAGGGGGCAATCAGCCCCAGCATTTT. It yields the protein CASSYAGGNQPQHF.